Listed here are 11 T cell receptor beta chains from one sample, sequenced in a study of T cells in tuberculosis (dated by TCRdb to the late 2010s). Library preparation used the immunoSEQ multiplex PCR assay. The table was pulled from immuneACCESS by TCRdb, which kept in-frame rearrangements only. Such tables lose some clones; where checked, under half of the loss comes from unresolved V genes, and the rest has no known cause. The sample yields tens of thousands of clones; approximately 90% were counted once. The ten largest clones take up 5% to 6.5% of the sample. The time point tag for this specimen amounts to: new active TB diagnosis, blood taken before or within 7 days of starting treatment. Sequenced material: PBMCs, taken at tuberculosis diagnosis. All receptors derive from an adult with tuberculosis.

The rearrangement joins TRBV5-6 to TRBJ2-2, with 11 positions matching TRBD2. The V gene end was trimmed by 6 bases and the J gene end by 6 bases; junction bases not matched to a gene: 10. The CDR3 has 16 residues. CDR1 is SGHDT and CDR2 is YYEEEE in the germline V gene. The CDR3 DNA is TGTGCCAGCACCAACCGACTAGCGGGGAGAGCCGGGGAGCTGTTTTTT. Amino acids: CASTNRLAGRAGELFF.

The chain has TRBV7-2 and TRBJ2-3; TRBD1 is a possible D gene (6 bases). The CDR3 is 15 residues long. Per germline, CDR1 SGHTA and CDR2 FQGNSA. V dropped 2 bases and J dropped 6 bases, with 15 bases sitting between them. The DNA for the CDR3 is TGTGCCAGCAGCTTAAGAGGGGGACCAGGCGATACGCAGTATTTT. Translation: CASSLRGGPGDTQYF. The full variable domain, rest sourced from reference TRBV7-2 and TRBJ2-3, is GAGVSQSPSNKVTEKGKDVELRCDPISGHTALYWYRQSLGQGLEFLIYFQGNSAPDKSGLPSDRFSAERTGGSVSTLTIQRTQQEDSAVYLCASSLRGGPGDTQYFGPGTRLTVL.

A few counts support this clone. The chain uses TRBV9 and TRBJ2-2; a possible D gene is TRBD1 (5 bases). This CDR3 contains 15 residues. Germline V gives CDR1 SGDLS, CDR2 YYNGEE. The V end was cut by 0 bases, the J end by 3 bases, with 9 bases between. CDR3 sequence: CASSVAARDTGELFF. The CDR3 coding sequence is TGTGCCAGCAGCGTAGCGGCCAGGGACACCGGGGAGCTGTTTTTT.

The V and J genes are TRBV5-6 and TRBJ2-7; D possibly corresponds to TRBD1 (5 bases). Trimming left V 2 bases short and J 6 bases short, with 15 bases between. The germline CDR1 and CDR2 sequences are SGHDT and YYEEEE. This CDR3 has 14 residues. The DNA for the CDR3 is TGTGCCAGCAGCTTCCCCCAGGGAACGAGCGAGCAGTACTTC. This gives the protein CASSFPQGTSEQYF.

This clone came up once. V and J are TRBV6-5 and TRBJ1-3; tentatively, D is TRBD1 (5 bases). Germline V gene data show CDR1 as MNHEY and CDR2 as SVGAGI. V lost 0 bases to trimming and J lost 0 bases, with 9 bases between them. The CDR3 contains 16 residues. CDR3 in DNA: TGTGCCAGCAGTTACTCTGGGGCCCTCTCTGGAAACACCATATATTTT. This sequence encodes CASSYSGALSGNTIYF.

The rearrangement uses TRBV5-4 and TRBJ2-5; a weak D match, TRBD2 (5 bases). The CDR3 extends over 11 amino acids. Trimming removed 7 bases from V and 2 bases from J, with 6 bases in between. Germline assignment: CDR1 SGHNT and CDR2 YYREEE (reference sequence). Here the CDR3 DNA reads TGTGCCAGCGGGGAGCAAGAGACCCAGTACTTC. Translation gives CASGEQETQYF.

The rearrangement links TRBV19 to TRBJ2-7, with 12 bases matching TRBD2. The CDR3 loop spans 13 amino acids. Looked up from germline, CDR1 is LNHDA and CDR2 is SQIVND (reference sequence). V trimming: 3 bases; J trimming: 7 bases; junction bases outside the gene matches: 1. CDR3 nucleotides: TGTGCCAGTAGTATGCTAGCGGGAGGGGAGCAGTACTTC. Its translation is CASSMLAGGEQYF.

This sequence joins TRBV5-6 and TRBJ1-2, with TRBD1 identical over 7 bases. The V segment lost 0 bases and the J segment 3 bases; nucleotides outside the gene matches: 2. From germline, CDR1 is SGHDT and CDR2 YYEEEE. CDR3 length: 14 residues. CDR3 region: CASSLVGTDYGYTF. The CDR3 DNA reads as TGTGCCAGCAGCTTGGTTGGGACAGACTATGGCTACACCTTC.

The rearrangement joins TRBV9 to TRBJ1-1; D perhaps matches TRBD1 (5 bases). V was pared by 5 bases and J by 0 bases, with 11 bases between. There are 14 residues in the CDR3. Germline CDR1 and CDR2: SGDLS and YYNGEE. The CDR3 here is CASSSPGVNTEAFF. In DNA, the CDR3 is TGTGCCAGCAGTTCTCCGGGGGTGAACACTGAAGCTTTCTTT.

The CDR3 DNA reads as TGTGCCAGCAGCCCCTCCTCGTCACTAGCGGCACAACCAATAACGGGTGAGCAGTTCTTC. Protein sequence: CASSPSSSLAAQPITGEQFF. The chain is built from TRBV4-2 and TRBJ2-1; 8 nucleotides match TRBD2. Germline V gives CDR1 LGHNA, CDR2 YNFKEQ. The V segment lost 4 bases and the J segment 9 bases; nucleotides outside the gene matches: 26. This CDR3 contains 20 residues.

The CDR3 region is CASSPPPAGAEKLFF. In DNA, the CDR3 is TGTGCCAGCAGCCCCCCGCCCGCGGGGGCTGAAAAACTGTTTTTT. This chain links TRBV28 with TRBJ1-4, with D perhaps matching TRBD1 (6 bases). Germline V CDR1 and CDR2: MDHEN, SYDVKM. The CDR3 sequence is 15 residues long. V was pared by 6 bases and J by 7 bases, with 18 bases between.